A single sample gave rise to the 14 T cell receptor beta chains below, sequenced in a study of molecular identifiers for immune sequencing clone quantification. TCRdb re-analysed the PCR reads in MiXCR, keeping a single row per CDR3 protein. This table holds some 580,000 distinct CDR3 sequences, 25% found once. The sample comprised naive CD8+ T cells from blood, with Jurkat cell RNA spiked in. Subset indicated: FACS-sorted CD8+CD4-CCR7+CD45RA+ naive T cells. The receptors originated from a human donor in good health. Some libraries in this study had Jurkat cell RNA spiked in.

The chain is built from TRBV19 and TRBJ1-5; 7 bases fit TRBD1. The V segment lost 1 base and the J segment 0 bases; nucleotides outside the gene matches: 6. Germline CDR1 LNHDA, CDR2 SQIVND (reference sequence). This CDR3 has 17 amino acids. CDR3 sequence: CASSIAQGVSSNQPQHF. The CDR3 nucleotides are TGTGCCAGTAGTATAGCGCAGGGGGTGAGTAGCAATCAGCCCCAGCATTTT.

The V gene is TRBV19, the J gene TRBJ1-2; D unclear. V shed 7 bases and J shed 8 bases, with 11 bases lying between them. This CDR3 region has 11 residues. CDR1 and CDR2 from the germline V gene are LNHDA and SQIVND (reference sequence). CDR3 amino acids: CASKQPKGYTF. The DNA for the CDR3 is TGTGCCAGTAAACAGCCAAAAGGCTACACCTTC. Full variable domain (missing parts from reference TRBV19 and TRBJ1-2): DGGITQSPKYLFRKEGQNVTLSCEQNLNHDAMYWYRQDPGQGLRLIYYSQIVNDFQKGDIAEGYSVSREKKESFPLTVTSAQKNPTAFYLCASKQPKGYTFGSGTRLTVV.

On this clonotype itself: A much bigger clone sits one base away, suggesting this may be a read error. No conserved phenylalanine or tryptophan is present at the end of the CDR3, so a read error is the likely explanation. The chain carries TRBV4-1 and TRBJ2-3; maybe TRBD2 (5 bases). Germline V gene data show CDR1 as MGHRA and CDR2 as YSYEKL. The CDR3 covers 16 residues. Trimming took off 0 bases at V and 2 bases at J, with 12 bases between the two ends. The CDR3 DNA is TGCGCCAGCAGCCAAGATCACAGCGGACTCACAGATACGCAGTATCTT. This translates into CASSQDHSGLTDTQYL.

In the case of this clonotype: This may arise from a read error, as a much more abundant clone is one base away. The chain is built from TRBV6-2 or TRBV6-3 and TRBJ1-5; weak D call: TRBD1 (5 bases). This CDR3 contains 16 residues. The V and J ends lost 6 bases and 6 bases respectively, with 21 bases between them. CDR1 and CDR2 from the germline V gene are MNHEY and SVGEGT. The CDR3 DNA sequence: TGTGCCAGCAGATCGGGGGTAAGCGTTAACTGTCAGCCCCAGCATTTT. Translating gives CASRSGVSVNCQPQHF.

The chain uses TRBV4-3 and TRBJ2-7, with a possible D match to TRBD1 (6 bases). Trimming left V 0 bases short and J 3 bases short, with 12 bases between. CDR1 is LGHNA and CDR2 is YSLEER in the germline V gene. This CDR3 region has 15 residues. The CDR3 DNA reads TGCGCCAGCAGCCAAGAGGGGGCAGGGGACTACGAGCAGTACTTC. As protein: CASSQEGAGDYEQYF.

This clonotype was observed a handful of times. V usage is TRBV5-1 and J usage is TRBJ2-2; D is perhaps TRBD2 (6 bases). Per the germline V gene, CDR1 is SGHRS and CDR2 is YFSETQ. This CDR3 has 16 residues. The V end lost 4 bases, the J end lost 2 bases, and 15 bases lay between the germline ends. The DNA for the CDR3 is TGCGCCAGCAGCCCAAACCGGGACTCAAACACCGGGGAGCTGTTTTTT. Amino acids: CASSPNRDSNTGELFF. The full variable domain, rest sourced from reference TRBV5-1 and TRBJ2-2, is KAGVTQTPRYLIKTRGQQVTLSCSPISGHRSVSWYQQTPGQGLQFLFEYFSETQRNKGNFPGRFSGRQFSNSRSEMNVSTLELGDSALYLCASSPNRDSNTGELFFGEGSRLTVL.

Comments on this clonotype: This sequence may be a read error, since a much larger clone differs from it by one base. V and J are TRBV15 and TRBJ2-1, with 8 bases that match TRBD1. This CDR3 comprises 13 residues. Looked up from germline, CDR1 is LNHNV and CDR2 is YYDKDF (reference sequence). The V and J ends lost 9 bases and 2 bases, in that order; junction bases with no gene match: 3. The CDR3 region has the DNA TGTGCCACTAGACAGGGGACCTACAATGAGCAGTTCTTC. It is translated as CATRQGTYNEQFF.

The table lists this clonotype with many counts. The chain uses TRBV19 and TRBJ1-5; TRBD1 is a possible D gene (5 bases). The CDR3 extends over 15 amino acids. Between the trimmed V and J ends, which lost 3 bases and 4 bases, there was a span of 13 bases. Germline CDR1 LNHDA, CDR2 SQIVND (reference sequence). This CDR3 is CASSIHRQSNQPQHF. The CDR3 nucleotides are TGTGCCAGTAGTATCCATCGACAGTCTAATCAGCCCCAGCATTTT.

As to this clonotype: A much larger clone is a single base away; this may be a read error. The genes are TRBV27 and TRBJ1-5; no firm D call. Per germline, CDR1 MNHEY and CDR2 SMNVEV (reference sequence). V dropped 5 bases and J dropped 2 bases, with 13 bases sitting between them. The CDR3 contains 15 residues. CDR3 coding DNA: TGTGCCAGCAGTAAGCAGGCAGTGGGCAATCAGCCCCAGCATTTT. Protein product: CASSKQAVGNQPQHF.

Only one count was recorded for this clonotype. V and J are TRBV2 and TRBJ1-5; D is perhaps TRBD1 (6 bases). Germline loops: CDR1 SNHLY, CDR2 FYNNEI. The ends were cut back, 4 bases at V and 4 bases at J, with 14 bases in the middle. The CDR3 has 15 residues. The CDR3 is CASSGWGTNNQPQHF. The CDR3 nucleotides are TGTGCCAGCAGTGGGTGGGGGACAAATAATCAGCCCCAGCATTTT.

Concerning this clonotype itself: The conserved final phenylalanine or tryptophan is absent from the CDR3, which likely points to a read error. V gene TRBV12-5 combines with J gene TRBJ1-6; D might be TRBD1 (6 bases). V was pared by 3 bases and J by 6 bases, with 6 bases between. Per germline, CDR1 LGHNT and CDR2 FRNRAP. The CDR3 totals 13 residues. This CDR3 is CASGLQGNSPLHL. CDR3 sequence (DNA): TGTGCTAGTGGTTTACAGGGTAATTCACCCCTCCACCTT.

This clonotype has only a few counts. The chain carries TRBV2 and TRBJ1-2, with 7 bases matching TRBD1. Trimming took 6 bases from V and 4 from J; bases not matched to a gene: 14. The CDR3 sequence is 16 residues long. CDR1 is SNHLY and CDR2 is FYNNEI in the germline V gene. This CDR3 reads CASRYSTGTDSYGYTF. As DNA, the CDR3 is TGTGCCAGCAGATACTCGACAGGGACGGACTCCTATGGCTACACCTTC.

This clonotype was recorded at least ten times. The chain recombines TRBV6-5 with TRBJ2-5; 7 nucleotides match TRBD1. The CDR3 has 13 residues. Germline CDR1 and CDR2: MNHEY and SVGAGI. The junction had 5 bases not matched to a gene; V was cut back by 5 bases and J by 5 bases. This chain's CDR3 is CASSRTGQETQYF. CDR3 nucleotide sequence: TGTGCCAGCAGTAGGACAGGACAGGAGACCCAGTACTTC.

This sequence joins TRBV7-9 and TRBJ2-3, with 8 positions matching TRBD1. The V segment lost 4 bases and the J segment 0 bases; nucleotides outside the gene matches: 3. Per germline, CDR1 SEHNR and CDR2 FQNEAQ (reference sequence). The CDR3 covers 15 residues. For the CDR3, the DNA is TGTGCCAGCAGCTCTCGACAGGGGAGCACAGATACGCAGTATTTT. It encodes CASSSRQGSTDTQYF.